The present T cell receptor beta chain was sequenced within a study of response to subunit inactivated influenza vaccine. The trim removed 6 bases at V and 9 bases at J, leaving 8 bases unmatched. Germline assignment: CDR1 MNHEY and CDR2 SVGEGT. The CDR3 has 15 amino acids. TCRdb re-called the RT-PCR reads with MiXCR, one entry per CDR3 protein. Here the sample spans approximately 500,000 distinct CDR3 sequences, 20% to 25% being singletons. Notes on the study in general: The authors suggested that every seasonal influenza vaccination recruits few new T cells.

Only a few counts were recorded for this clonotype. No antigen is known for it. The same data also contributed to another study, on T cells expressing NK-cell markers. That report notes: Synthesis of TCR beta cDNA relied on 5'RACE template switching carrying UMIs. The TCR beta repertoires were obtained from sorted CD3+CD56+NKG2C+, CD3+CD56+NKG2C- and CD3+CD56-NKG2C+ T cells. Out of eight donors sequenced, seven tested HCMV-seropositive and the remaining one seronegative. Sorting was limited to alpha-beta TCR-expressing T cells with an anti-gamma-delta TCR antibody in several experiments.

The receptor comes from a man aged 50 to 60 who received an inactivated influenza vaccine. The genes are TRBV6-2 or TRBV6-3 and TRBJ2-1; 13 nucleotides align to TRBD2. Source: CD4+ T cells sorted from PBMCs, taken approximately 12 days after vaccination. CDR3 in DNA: TGTGCCAGCAGGATTGGACTAGCGGGAGTCGGTGAGCAGTTCTTC. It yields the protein CASRIGLAGVGEQFF.